This TCR beta chain was recorded in a study of early T cells in non-severe SARS-CoV-2 infection. Study background: Sequenced material consisted of bulk RNA (from unsorted whole blood), and chains were unpaired.

Individual cDNA molecules carried attached unique molecular identifiers. TCRdb re-derived calls from the 5' RACE reads in MiXCR, one entry per CDR3 protein. The sample consists of roughly 40,000 distinct CDR3 sequences, over 5% of them appearing once. Looked up from germline, CDR1 is MNHNY and CDR2 is SVGAGI (reference sequence). This CDR3 is 15 amino acids long. The V gene end was trimmed by 6 bases and the J gene end by 5 bases; junction bases not matched to a gene: 6. Points on this clonotype: What it binds is unknown.

Points from the study as a whole: The VDJdb matching leaned toward anti-spike CD8 responses and overlooked private and CD4 specificities.

The clonotype was recovered from an adult who was a healthcare worker with PCR-confirmed SARS-CoV-2 infection or an uninfected control (not recorded which). Source material: whole blood. The chain recombines TRBV6-6 with TRBJ2-1; 11 positions agree with TRBD2. The CDR3 region is CASSNSGGAHNEQFF. The DNA for the CDR3 is TGTGCCAGCAGCAATAGCGGGGGGGCCCACAATGAGCAGTTCTTC.